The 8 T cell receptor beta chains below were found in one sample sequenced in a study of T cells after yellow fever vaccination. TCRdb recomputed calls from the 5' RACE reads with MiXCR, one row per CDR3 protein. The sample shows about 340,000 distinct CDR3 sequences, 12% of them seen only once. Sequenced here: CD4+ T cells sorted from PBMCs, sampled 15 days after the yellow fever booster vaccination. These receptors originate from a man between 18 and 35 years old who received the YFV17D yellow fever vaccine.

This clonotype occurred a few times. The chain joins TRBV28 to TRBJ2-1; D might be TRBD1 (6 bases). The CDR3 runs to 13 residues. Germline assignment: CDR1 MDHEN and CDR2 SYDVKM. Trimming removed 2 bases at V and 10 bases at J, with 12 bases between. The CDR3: CASSLPDRLEQFF. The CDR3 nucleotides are TGTGCCAGCAGTTTACCCGACAGGTTGGAGCAGTTCTTC.

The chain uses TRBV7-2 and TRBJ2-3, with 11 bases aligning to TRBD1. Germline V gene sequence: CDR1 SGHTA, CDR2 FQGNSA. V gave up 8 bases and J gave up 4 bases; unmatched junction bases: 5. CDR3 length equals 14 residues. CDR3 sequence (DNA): TGTGCCAGCGGCCGGGACAGGGGGTCAGATACGCAGTATTTT. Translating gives CASGRDRGSDTQYF.

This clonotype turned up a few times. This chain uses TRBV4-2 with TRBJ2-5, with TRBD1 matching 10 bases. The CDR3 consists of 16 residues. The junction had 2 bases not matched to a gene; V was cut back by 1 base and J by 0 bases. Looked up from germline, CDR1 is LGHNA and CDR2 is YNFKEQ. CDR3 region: CASSQGTGGDQETQYF. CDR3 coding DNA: TGTGCCAGCAGCCAAGGGACAGGGGGTGACCAAGAGACCCAGTACTTC.

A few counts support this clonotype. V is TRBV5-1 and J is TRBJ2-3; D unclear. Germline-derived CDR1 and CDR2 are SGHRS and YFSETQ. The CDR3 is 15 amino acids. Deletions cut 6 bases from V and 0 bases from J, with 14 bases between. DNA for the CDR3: TGCGCCAGCACGTTCGGCACATCTAGCACAGATACGCAGTATTTT. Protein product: CASTFGTSSTDTQYF.

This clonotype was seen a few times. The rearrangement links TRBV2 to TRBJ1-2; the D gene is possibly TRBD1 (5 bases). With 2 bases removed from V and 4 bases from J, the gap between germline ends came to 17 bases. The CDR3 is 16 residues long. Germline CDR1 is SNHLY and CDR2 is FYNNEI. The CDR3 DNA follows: TGTGCCAGCAGTGAACGGGCGGGGGGACTAAGCTATGGCTACACCTTC. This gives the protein CASSERAGGLSYGYTF.

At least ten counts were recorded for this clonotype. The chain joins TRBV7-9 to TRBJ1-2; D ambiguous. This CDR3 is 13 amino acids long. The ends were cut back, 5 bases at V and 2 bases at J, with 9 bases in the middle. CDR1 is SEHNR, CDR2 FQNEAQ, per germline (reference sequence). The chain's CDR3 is CASSKDGNYGYTF. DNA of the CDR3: TGTGCCAGCAGCAAGGACGGAAACTATGGCTACACCTTC. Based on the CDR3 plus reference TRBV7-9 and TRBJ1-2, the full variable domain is DTGVSQNPRHKITKRGQNVTFRCDPISEHNRLYWYRQTLGQGPEFLTYFQNEAQLEKSRLLSDRFSAERPKGSFSTLEIQRTEQGDSAMYLCASSKDGNYGYTFGSGTRLTVV.

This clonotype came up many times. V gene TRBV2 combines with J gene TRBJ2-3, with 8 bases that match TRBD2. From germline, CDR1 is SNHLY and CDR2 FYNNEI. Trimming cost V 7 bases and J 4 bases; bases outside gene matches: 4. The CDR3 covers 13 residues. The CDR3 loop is CASIPGGPDTQYF. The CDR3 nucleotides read TGTGCCAGCATTCCGGGGGGGCCAGATACGCAGTATTTT.

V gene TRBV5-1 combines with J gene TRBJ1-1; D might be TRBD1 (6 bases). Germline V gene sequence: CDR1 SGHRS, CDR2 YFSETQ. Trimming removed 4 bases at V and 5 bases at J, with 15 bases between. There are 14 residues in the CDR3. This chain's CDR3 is CASSRQQGETEAFF. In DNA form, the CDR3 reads TGCGCCAGCAGCAGGCAACAGGGAGAGACTGAAGCTTTCTTT.